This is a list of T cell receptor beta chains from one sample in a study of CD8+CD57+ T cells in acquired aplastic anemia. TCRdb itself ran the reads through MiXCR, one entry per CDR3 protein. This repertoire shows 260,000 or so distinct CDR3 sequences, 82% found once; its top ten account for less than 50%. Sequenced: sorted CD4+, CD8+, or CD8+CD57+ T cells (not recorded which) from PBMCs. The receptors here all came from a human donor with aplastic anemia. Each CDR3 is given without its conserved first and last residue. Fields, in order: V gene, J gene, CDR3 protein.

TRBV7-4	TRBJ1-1	ASSLGLTGNTADF
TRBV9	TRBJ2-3	ASRDGGTDTKN
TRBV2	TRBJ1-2	ASSDAGMDPQLFGYS
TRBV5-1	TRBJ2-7	ASSLEFYGNEQY
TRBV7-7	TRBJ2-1	ASSLDTRPIDGQF
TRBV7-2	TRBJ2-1	ASSSEADGHREQF
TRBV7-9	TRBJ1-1	ASSLDMGGPTSSF
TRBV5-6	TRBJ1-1	ASSFREQQGGNTEAF
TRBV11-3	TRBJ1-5	ASSLSLAGDPNEH
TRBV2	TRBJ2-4	ASGDGGTNKH
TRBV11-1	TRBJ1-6	ASSLVAGRGSPLH
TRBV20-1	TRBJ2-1	SATIGDTSYNEQF
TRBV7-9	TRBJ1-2	ASSLAGGPEAQS
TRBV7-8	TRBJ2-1	ASSFRVTGGQFFQF
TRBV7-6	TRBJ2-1	ASSLAPTDTHDFQF
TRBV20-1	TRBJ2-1	SARADRDDDNEQF
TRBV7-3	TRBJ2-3	ASSRQANAVEHSQY
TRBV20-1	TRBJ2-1	SARDLGGVMAGEQF
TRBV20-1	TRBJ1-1	TISRVAAAF
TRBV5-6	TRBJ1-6	ASSPVDGGYNSPLH
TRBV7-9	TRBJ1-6	ASSSDGGNSPLL
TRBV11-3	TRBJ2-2	ASSFQEGDTGELF
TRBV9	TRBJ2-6	ASSVGDRQGGNNVLT
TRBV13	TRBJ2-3	ASSSREGGIDTQY
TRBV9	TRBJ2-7	ASSEGGGAGNEQY
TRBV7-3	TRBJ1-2	ASSSGGTWGEYEYT
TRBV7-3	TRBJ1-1	ASSLARGNTEAF
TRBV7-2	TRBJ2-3	ASSLVSSTEQFF
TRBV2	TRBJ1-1	ASSSGCTDTPEVF